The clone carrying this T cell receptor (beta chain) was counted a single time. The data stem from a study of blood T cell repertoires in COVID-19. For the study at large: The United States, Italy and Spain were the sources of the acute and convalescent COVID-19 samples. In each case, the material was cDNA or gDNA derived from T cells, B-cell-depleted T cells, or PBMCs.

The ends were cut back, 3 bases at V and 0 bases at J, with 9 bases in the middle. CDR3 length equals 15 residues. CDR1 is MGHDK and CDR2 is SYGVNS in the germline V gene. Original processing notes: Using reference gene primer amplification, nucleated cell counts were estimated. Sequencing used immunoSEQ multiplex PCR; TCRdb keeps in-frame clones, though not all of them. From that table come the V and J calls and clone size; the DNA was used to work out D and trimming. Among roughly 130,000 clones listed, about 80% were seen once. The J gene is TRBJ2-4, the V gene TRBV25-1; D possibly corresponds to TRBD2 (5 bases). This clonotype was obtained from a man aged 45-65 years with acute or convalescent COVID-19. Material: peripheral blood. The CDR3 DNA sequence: TGTGCCAGCAGTGACGCGGGCTTAGCCAAAAACATTCAGTACTTC. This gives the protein CASSDAGLAKNIQYF.